The clone carrying this T cell receptor beta chain has a single count. The target antigen is unknown. TCRdb reanalysed the reads using MiXCR and keeps one entry per CDR3 protein. The sample includes some 220,000 distinct CDR3 sequences, approximately 40% of them seen just once. This specimen comes from a study of T cell repertoires in cytomegalovirus infection. Study-level information: The authors relied on CMV epitopes, both recently identified HLA-C-restricted and well-studied HLA-B-restricted. Matching HLA type, along with CMV infection, was indicated by public TCR beta signatures.

Whole-study findings and limits: CMV-specific HLA-C-restricted TCR beta clonotypes dominated the ex vivo response. Summed frequency of shared TCR beta families picked out CMV carriers who also had the relevant HLA.

This specimen was CD8+ T cells from cultured PBMCs, taken from culture after CMV antigen stimulation. The receptor's source is a human donor in good health (CMV status not recorded). Some clones in this sample may be carry-over from other donors' samples.

As DNA, the CDR3 is TGCAGCGTTGAATCGGGCAATGAGCAGTTCTTC. Translation gives CSVESGNEQFF. The chain recombines TRBV29-1 with TRBJ2-1; D ambiguous. The CDR3 spans 11 residues. V lost 2 bases to trimming and J lost 6 bases, with 5 bases between them. Germline V gene sequence: CDR1 SQVTM, CDR2 ANQGSEA.